The 23 T cell receptor beta chains below all came from one sample that was sequenced in a study of technical replicates of blood from a handful of donors. Profiling relied on immunoSEQ multiplex PCR, and the TCRdb table lists in-frame clones only, not all of them. The sample contains approximately 79,000 clones, 97% of which appear only once. The specimen sequenced was T cells isolated from PBMCs. The receptors derive from a human donor in good health.

This chain uses TRBV4-3 with TRBJ1-2, with D perhaps TRBD1 (6 bases). CDR1 is LGHNA and CDR2 is YSLEER in the germline V gene. This CDR3 has 18 amino acids. Trimming shortened V by 0 bases and J by 0 bases, and 17 bases separated the two germline ends. In nucleotides, the CDR3 is TGCGCCAGCAGCCAAGAACTCCGACAGGCGAGGTCTAACTATGGCTACACCTTC. It encodes CASSQELRQARSNYGYTF.

The rearrangement joins TRBV29-1 to TRBJ2-7; a weak D match, TRBD2 (5 bases). V shed 7 bases and J shed 5 bases, with 15 bases lying between them. The germline V gene has CDR1 SQVTM and CDR2 ANQGSEA. The CDR3 totals 12 residues. The DNA for the CDR3 is TGCAGCGCTTCCGGGAATTACCACGAGCAGTACTTC. It translates to CSASGNYHEQYF.

The chain joins TRBV5-1 to TRBJ2-7; TRBD1 matches 7 bases. Per germline, CDR1 SGHRS and CDR2 YFSETQ. The length of the CDR3 is 13 residues. J was trimmed by 5 bases and V by 5 bases; bases with no gene match: 7. The CDR3 here is CASRRDSFNEQYF. The CDR3 DNA follows: TGCGCCAGCAGACGGGACAGCTTTAACGAGCAGTACTTC.

The chain joins TRBV5-1 to TRBJ2-2; possible D gene TRBD2, 5 bases. This CDR3 comprises 16 residues. The ends were cut back, 1 base at V and 6 bases at J, with 16 bases in the middle. Germline assignment: CDR1 SGHRS and CDR2 YFSETQ. The CDR3 here is CASSLNLVGSSGELFF. The CDR3 DNA reads TGCGCCAGCAGCTTGAATCTCGTGGGGAGCTCCGGGGAGCTGTTTTTT.

J is TRBJ2-7 and V is TRBV7-4; D gene ambiguous. The CDR3 runs 11 residues. Germline V gene data show CDR1 as SGHVT and CDR2 as SQSDAQ. V was trimmed by 4 bases and J by 3 bases, leaving 4 bases between them. CDR3 nucleotide sequence: TGTGCCAGCAGCTCTAACTACGAGCAGTACTTC. Translated, it gives CASSSNYEQYF.

The chain is built from TRBV7-8 and TRBJ2-2, with D possibly matching TRBD2 (6 bases). The germline V and J ends were trimmed by 0 bases and 5 bases, with 13 bases remaining between them. Germline V gene lookup returns CDR1 SGHVS and CDR2 FQNEAQ. The CDR3 sequence is 16 residues long. The chain's CDR3 is CASSLAQGLTTGELFF. The CDR3 DNA reads as TGTGCCAGCAGCTTAGCGCAAGGACTAACTACCGGGGAGCTGTTTTTT.

The V and J genes are TRBV15 and TRBJ2-7; 7 bases line up with TRBD1. This CDR3 region has 15 residues. Germline loops: CDR1 LNHNV, CDR2 YYDKDF (reference sequence). J gave up 4 bases and V 3 bases, and 9 bases lay outside the gene matches. This CDR3 is CATSRLGDSPYEQYF. The CDR3 DNA is TGTGCCACCAGCAGGTTAGGGGACAGCCCTTACGAGCAGTACTTC.

The V and J genes are TRBV28 and TRBJ1-5; D remains ambiguous. Trimming pared 2 bases from V and 5 bases from J, leaving 16 bases between. The CDR3 spans 16 residues. The germline CDR1 and CDR2 sequences are MDHEN and SYDVKM. CDR3 DNA sequence: TGTGCCAGCAGTTTACCGGCTTTAGCCCCCCATCAGCCCCAGCATTTT. Its translation is CASSLPALAPHQPQHF.

The chain couples TRBV29-1 to TRBJ2-7; TRBD1 is a possible D gene (5 bases). V lost 3 bases and J lost 3, with 9 bases in between. The CDR3 extends over 12 amino acids. Per germline, CDR1 SQVTM and CDR2 ANQGSEA. CDR3 residues: CSVEGRGYEQYF. The CDR3 DNA follows: TGCAGCGTTGAGGGAAGGGGCTACGAGCAGTACTTC.

The rearrangement links TRBV18 to TRBJ1-2; TRBD1 agrees at 9 bases. The CDR3 spans 17 residues. Unmatched junction bases numbered 13, after V lost 4 bases and J lost 4 bases. Germline V gives CDR1 KGHSH, CDR2 LQKENI. CDR3 amino acids: CASSRARNDRGTYGYTF. The CDR3 nucleotides read TGTGCCAGCTCACGGGCGAGAAACGACAGGGGGACCTATGGCTACACCTTC.

The chain links TRBV2 to TRBJ1-2; 7 bases fit TRBD1. This CDR3 contains 14 residues. Losses at the gene ends were 5 bases for V and 0 bases for J; bases not matched to a gene: 3. The germline V gene has CDR1 SNHLY and CDR2 FYNNEI. In nucleotides, the CDR3 is TGTGCCAGCAGTCGGACAGGAACTAACTATGGCTACACCTTC. It is translated as CASSRTGTNYGYTF.

The genes are TRBV20-1 and TRBJ2-3; D unclear. The CDR3 has 11 residues. V lost 6 bases, J lost 2 bases, and 6 bases lay in between. CDR1 and CDR2 from the germline V gene are DFQATT and SNEGSKA (reference sequence). The CDR3 region has the DNA TGCAGTGCCGCCTACACAGATACGCAGTATTTT. Its translation is CSAAYTDTQYF.

The chain links TRBV5-1 to TRBJ2-5, with 7 nucleotides matching TRBD2. Germline loops: CDR1 SGHRS, CDR2 YFSETQ. The CDR3 runs 14 residues. The V gene end was trimmed by 7 bases and the J gene end by 1 base; junction bases not matched to a gene: 7. CDR3 sequence reads: CASWTTSAQETQYF. Here the CDR3 DNA reads TGCGCCAGCTGGACTACTAGCGCCCAAGAGACCCAGTACTTC.

The chain combines TRBV5-4 with TRBJ2-5; 13 bases agree with TRBD2. The J segment lost 3 bases and the V segment lost 5 bases, leaving 7 bases of the junction unmatched. This CDR3 spans 16 amino acids. Germline CDR1 and CDR2: SGHNT and YYREEE (reference sequence). In nucleotides, the CDR3 is TGTGCCAGCAGGGACGCCGGGACTAGCGGGAAAGAGACCCAGTACTTC. Protein: CASRDAGTSGKETQYF.

The genes are TRBV7-2 and TRBJ2-5, with 7 bases that match TRBD2. The CDR3 loop spans 15 amino acids. In germline, CDR1 is SGHTA, CDR2 FQGNSA. Losses at the gene ends were 3 bases for V and 5 bases for J; bases not matched to a gene: 9. CDR3 residues: CASSLGGSISETQYF. DNA of the CDR3: TGTGCCAGCAGCTTGGGCGGGAGCATCAGTGAGACCCAGTACTTC.

This rearrangement joins TRBV7-9 to TRBJ1-2; maybe TRBD1 (6 bases). CDR3 length equals 15 residues. Germline V gene lookup returns CDR1 SEHNR and CDR2 FQNEAQ (reference sequence). V lost 4 bases and J 3 bases, leaving 15 bases between the germline ends. This CDR3 reads CASSSDRLLYYGYTF. In DNA form, the CDR3 reads TGTGCCAGCAGCTCGGACAGACTTCTTTACTATGGCTACACCTTC.

The rearrangement joins TRBV27 to TRBJ2-7; maybe TRBD2 (5 bases). The germline V and J ends were trimmed by 6 bases and 2 bases, with 17 bases remaining between them. Germline CDR1 reads MNHEY; CDR2 reads SMNVEV (reference sequence). The CDR3 contains 15 residues. The CDR3 is CASSALEAVTYEQYF. The CDR3 region has the DNA TGTGCCAGCAGCGCGCTTGAAGCGGTGACCTACGAGCAGTACTTC.

The V and J genes are TRBV19 and TRBJ1-5, with unresolved D. V lost 6 bases and J 7 bases, leaving 16 bases between the germline ends. Germline CDR1 is LNHDA and CDR2 is SQIVND (reference sequence). The CDR3 is made up of 14 amino acids. This chain's CDR3 is CASSTFGEEQPQHF. The CDR3 DNA reads as TGTGCCAGTAGCACCTTCGGGGAGGAACAGCCCCAGCATTTT.

This chain joins TRBV11-2 and TRBJ2-3; 8 bases are a match to TRBD1. Germline values: CDR1 SGHAT, CDR2 FQNNGV. CDR3 length: 17 residues. V shed 5 bases, J shed 9 bases, and the junction held 19 bases outside the gene matches. The CDR3 reads CASSPSFGTGPFRTQYF. The DNA of the CDR3 is TGTGCCAGCAGCCCAAGTTTCGGGACAGGCCCCTTTCGGACGCAGTATTTT. Combining the CDR3 with reference TRBV11-2 and TRBJ2-3 gives the whole variable domain EAGVAQSPRYKIIEKRQSVAFWCNPISGHATLYWYQQILGQGPKLLIQFQNNGVVDDSQLPKDRFSAERLKGVDSTLKIQPAKLEDSAVYLCASSPSFGTGPFRTQYFGPGTRLTVL.

The chain employs TRBV7-9 and TRBJ2-3; D gene ambiguous. Trimming took 3 bases from V and 3 from J, leaving 16 bases between them. Germline CDR1 and CDR2: SEHNR and FQNEAQ (reference sequence). The CDR3 covers 16 residues. CDR3 residues: CASSFTVWQRTDTQYF. The CDR3 nucleotides read TGTGCCAGCAGCTTTACAGTTTGGCAAAGGACAGATACGCAGTATTTT.

The V and J genes are TRBV28 and TRBJ1-2; 7 bases match TRBD1. This CDR3 comprises 17 residues. The germline V gene encodes CDR1 MDHEN and CDR2 SYDVKM. After removal of 6 bases from V and 3 bases from J, the junction contained 16 bases not matched to a gene. The CDR3 DNA sequence: TGTGCCAGCAGGAATTTTGCCGGGACAGTTATAGACTATGGCTACACCTTC. It codes for CASRNFAGTVIDYGYTF.

This sequence joins TRBV28 and TRBJ2-5; D is perhaps TRBD1 (6 bases). Looked up from germline, CDR1 is MDHEN and CDR2 is SYDVKM. The V end was cut by 2 bases, the J end by 0 bases, with 16 bases between. CDR3 length equals 17 residues. CDR3 loop: CASSLGGGWGYQETQYF. CDR3 nucleotides: TGTGCCAGCAGTTTAGGGGGCGGGTGGGGTTACCAAGAGACCCAGTACTTC.

CDR3 protein: CASSLERDRVYEQYF. The CDR3 DNA reads as TGTGCCAGCAGCTTAGAGCGGGACAGGGTCTACGAGCAGTACTTC. The chain employs TRBV11-2 and TRBJ2-7; 9 bases fit TRBD1. Trimming at V came to 0 bases and at J to 3 bases, leaving 3 bases not matched to a gene. CDR3 length: 15 amino acids. From germline, CDR1 is SGHAT and CDR2 FQNNGV.